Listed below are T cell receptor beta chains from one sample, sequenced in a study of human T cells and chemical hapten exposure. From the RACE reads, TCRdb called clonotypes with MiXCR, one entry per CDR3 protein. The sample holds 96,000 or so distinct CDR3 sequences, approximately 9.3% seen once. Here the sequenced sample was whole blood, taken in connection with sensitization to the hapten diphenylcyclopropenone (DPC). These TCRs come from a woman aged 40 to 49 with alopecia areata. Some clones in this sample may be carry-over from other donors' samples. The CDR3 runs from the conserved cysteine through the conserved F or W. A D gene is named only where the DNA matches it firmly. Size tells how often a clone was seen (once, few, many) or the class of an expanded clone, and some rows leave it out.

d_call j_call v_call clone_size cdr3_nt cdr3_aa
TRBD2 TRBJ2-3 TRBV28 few TGTGCCAGCAGTCCCCACAGCGGGAGTTTTCTTAGCACAGATACGCAGTATTTT CASSPHSGSFLSTDTQYF
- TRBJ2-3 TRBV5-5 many TGTGCCAGCAGCCCCTACGGAGGCACAGATACGCAGTATTTT CASSPYGGTDTQYF
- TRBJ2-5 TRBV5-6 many TGTGCCAGCAGCCCTCAGGTGACCCAAGAGACCCAGTACTTC CASSPQVTQETQYF
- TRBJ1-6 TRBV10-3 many TGTGCCATCAGTGTGGGGGCCCGCGAGACTCCCCTCCACTTT CAISVGARETPLHF
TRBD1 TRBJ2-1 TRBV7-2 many TGTGCCAGCAGGCAGGACAGGTCCCGCAACAATGAGCAGTTCTTC CASRQDRSRNNEQFF
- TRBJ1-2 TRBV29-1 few TGCAGCGCTGGGGACGGTTTTAACTATGGCTACACCTTC CSAGDGFNYGYTF
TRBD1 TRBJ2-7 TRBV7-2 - TGTGCCAGCAGCTTAACAGGGACAGGGGGCTACGAGCAGTACTTC CASSLTGTGGYEQYF
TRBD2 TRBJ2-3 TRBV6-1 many TGTGCCAGCAGCGCCAGCGGGACGGGCACAGATACGCAGTATTTT CASSASGTGTDTQYF
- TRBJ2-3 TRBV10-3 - TGTGCCATCAGTGAGTCGCGGGGCGGCCCAGATACGCAGTATTTT CAISESRGGPDTQYF
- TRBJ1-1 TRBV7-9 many TGTGCCAGCAGCTTACCCGCACAGACTGAAGCTTTCTTT CASSLPAQTEAFF
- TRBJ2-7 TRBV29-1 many TGCAGCGTTCTAGACAGGTACTCCTACGAGCAGTACTTC CSVLDRYSYEQYF
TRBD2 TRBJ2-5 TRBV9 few TGTGCCAGCAGCGTAGGGGCTAGCGGGAGTGAGACCCAGTACTTC CASSVGASGSETQYF
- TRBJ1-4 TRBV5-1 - TGCGCCAGCAGCTCTAATGAAAAACTGTTTTTT CASSSNEKLFF
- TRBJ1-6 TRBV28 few TGTGCCAGCACCTCGGTACAGCTTAATTCACCCCTCCACTTT CASTSVQLNSPLHF
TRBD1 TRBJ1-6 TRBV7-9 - TGTGCCAGCAGTCCGGGGGGACAGGTTAATTCACCCCTCCACTTT CASSPGGQVNSPLHF
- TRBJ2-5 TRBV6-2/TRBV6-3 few TGTGCCAGCAGTCCCGGGGGCGAGGAGACCCAGTACTTC CASSPGGEETQYF
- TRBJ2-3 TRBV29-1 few TGCAGCGTTGTACCCCCAAGCTCGACAGATACGCAGTATTTT CSVVPPSSTDTQYF
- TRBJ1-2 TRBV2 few TGTGCCAGCAGTGAAGGGACCCTAGGGAACTATGGCTACACCTTC CASSEGTLGNYGYTF
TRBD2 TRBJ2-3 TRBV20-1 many TGCGGAGCGGGAGGGCCGACAGATACGCAGTATTTT CGAGGPTDTQYF
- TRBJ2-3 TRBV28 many TGTGCCAGCAGTTTATCCTTTCCTAGGAAGGATACGCAGTATTTT CASSLSFPRKDTQYF
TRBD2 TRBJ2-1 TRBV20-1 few TGCAGTGCTAGCGCGACTAGCGGGAGGGTAAATGAGCAGTTCTTC CSASATSGRVNEQFF
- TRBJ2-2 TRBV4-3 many TGCGCCAGCAGCCAAGGGGCAGGGCTAGGCCGGGGGGAGCTGTTTTTT CASSQGAGLGRGELFF
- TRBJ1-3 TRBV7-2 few TGTGCCAGCAGCTTTTCTTTCTCTGGAAACACCATATATTTT CASSFSFSGNTIYF
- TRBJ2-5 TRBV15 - TGTGCCACCAGCAGAGATCGCCGGCAGGAGACCCAGTACTTC CATSRDRRQETQYF
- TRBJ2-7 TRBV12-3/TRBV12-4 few TGTGCCAGCAGTTACAGGGCCTACGAGCAGTACTTC CASSYRAYEQYF
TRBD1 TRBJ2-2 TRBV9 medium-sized TGTGCCAGCAGCGTAGGGACAGGGGCCGGGGAGCTGTTTTTT CASSVGTGAGELFF
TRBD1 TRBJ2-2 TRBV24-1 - TGTGCCACCAGTACGGGACAGACGAACACCGGGGAGCTGTTTTTT CATSTGQTNTGELFF
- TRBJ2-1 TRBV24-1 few TGTGCCACCAGTGACAACATATTTAACGGGCAGTTCTTC CATSDNIFNGQFF
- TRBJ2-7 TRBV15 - TGTGCCACCAGCAGACCACAGGAGCAGACGGGAGAATCCTACGAGCAGTACTTC CATSRPQEQTGESYEQYF
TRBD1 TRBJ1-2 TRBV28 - TGTGCCAGTGGTACAGGGGAGGTAGGGTATGGCTACACCTTC CASGTGEVGYGYTF
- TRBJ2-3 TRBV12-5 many TGTGCTAGTGCCTCGGGGACCCTCGGAGCCGATACGCAGTATTTT CASASGTLGADTQYF
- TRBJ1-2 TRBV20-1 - TGCAGTGCCAGTCAAAGCTACTATGGCTACACCTTC CSASQSYYGYTF
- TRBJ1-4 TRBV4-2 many TGTGCCAGCAGCCAAGACGGGTCTGCAACTAATGAAAAACTGTTTTTT CASSQDGSATNEKLFF
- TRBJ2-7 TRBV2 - TGTGCCAGCGCGAAGGTAGCGTCCCTCTACGAGCAGTACTTC CASAKVASLYEQYF
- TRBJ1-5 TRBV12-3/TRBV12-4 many TGTGCCAGCAGTTTAGAAAGGGGAGGTCAGCCCCAGCATTTT CASSLERGGQPQHF
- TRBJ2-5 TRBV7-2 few TGTGCCAGCAGCCCCCGGCATACACTCCAAGAGACCCAGTACTTC CASSPRHTLQETQYF
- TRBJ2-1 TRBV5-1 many TGCGCCAGCAGAGAAGGGACAAACAATGAGCAGTTCTTC CASREGTNNEQFF
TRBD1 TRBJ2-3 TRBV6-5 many TGTGCCAGCAGTTATCCGGGACAGAGCACAGATACGCAGTATTTT CASSYPGQSTDTQYF
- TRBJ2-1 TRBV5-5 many TGTGCCAGCAGCTTGATCCCCCATGGGGGCGGTGAGCAGTTCTTC CASSLIPHGGGEQFF
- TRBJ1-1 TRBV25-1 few TGTGCCAGCAGTGACCCGCGGGGGCGCACTGAAGCTTTCTTT CASSDPRGRTEAFF
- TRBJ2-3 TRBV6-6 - TGTGCCAGCAGTCTAGCCTATCCTAGCACAGATACGCAGTATTTT CASSLAYPSTDTQYF
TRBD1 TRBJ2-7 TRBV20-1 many TGCAGTGCCCTCACCCAACAGGGGTACGAGCAGTACTTC CSALTQQGYEQYF
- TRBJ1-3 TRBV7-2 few TGTGCCAGCAGCTTAGAAGTGGATTACTCTGGAAACACCATATATTTT CASSLEVDYSGNTIYF
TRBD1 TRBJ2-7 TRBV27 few TGTGCCAGCAGTTTAAGGTCACAGGGGGCAGGCGAGCAGTACTTC CASSLRSQGAGEQYF
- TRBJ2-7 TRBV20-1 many TGCAGTGCCCAACCCGGACCGGCCTACGAGCAGTACTTC CSAQPGPAYEQYF
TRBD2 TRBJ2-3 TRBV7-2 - TGTGCCAGCAGCTTACCGGCGGGAGGCGTAGCGGATACGCAGTATTTT CASSLPAGGVADTQYF
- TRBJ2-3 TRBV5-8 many TGTGCCAGCAGCCCTTACATTACAGGGACGGATACGCAGTATTTT CASSPYITGTDTQYF
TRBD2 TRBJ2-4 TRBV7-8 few TGTGCCAGCAGCCCCGAAGGACTAGCCTACGAAAACATTCAGTACTTC CASSPEGLAYENIQYF
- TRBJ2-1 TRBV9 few TGTGCCAGCAGCGTAAGTAGCATCGGGGGAGCCGAGCAGTTCTTC CASSVSSIGGAEQFF
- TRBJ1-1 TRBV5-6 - TGTGCCAGCAGGGTGGGGGACACTGAAGCTTTCTTT CASRVGDTEAFF
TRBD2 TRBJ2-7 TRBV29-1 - TGCAGCGTCACTAGCGGGAGGATATCCTACGAGCAGTACTTC CSVTSGRISYEQYF
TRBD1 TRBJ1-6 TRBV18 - TGTGCCAGCTCATCCGGGACAGGGTTGCTGAATTCACCCCTCCACTTT CASSSGTGLLNSPLHF
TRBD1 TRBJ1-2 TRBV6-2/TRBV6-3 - TGTGCCAGCAGTTACAGGTCTGGGACAGCCACCAACTATGGCTACACCTTC CASSYRSGTATNYGYTF
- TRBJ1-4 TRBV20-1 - TGCAGTGCTTCGACAGGCCTTAATGAAAAACTGTTTTTT CSASTGLNEKLFF
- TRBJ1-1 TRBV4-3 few TGCGCCAGCAGCCAGAGTCCGGCGGGCACTGAAGCTTTCTTT CASSQSPAGTEAFF
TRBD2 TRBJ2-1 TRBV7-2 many TGTGCCAGCAGAGCCAGCGGGAGTTACTACAATGAGCAGTTCTTC CASRASGSYYNEQFF
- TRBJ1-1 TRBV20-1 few TGCAGTGCTAGAGATAACCGCAGGGGTAAAATTGAAGCTTTCTTT CSARDNRRGKIEAFF
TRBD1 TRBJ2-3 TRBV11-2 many TGTGCCAGCAGCACCGAGGGGGCGAGGACAGATACGCAGTATTTT CASSTEGARTDTQYF